Presented here are 10 T cell receptor beta chains from one specimen sequenced in a study of T cell changes during pregnancy in multiple sclerosis. Generated by immunoSEQ multiplex PCR, the TCRdb table keeps only in-frame clones and is missing some. The sample lists over 35,000 clones, more than 85% occurring once. Source: CD8+ T cells from peripheral blood mononuclear cells, taken in the first trimester of pregnancy. The receptors were sampled from a female donor with multiple sclerosis, enrolled in a pregnancy study.

CDR3 nucleotides: TGTGCCAGCAGTGCCAACAGAGGGATTAACTATGGCTACACCTTC. It is translated as CASSANRGINYGYTF. The rearrangement joins TRBV2 to TRBJ1-2; D not resolved. Trimming shortened V by 4 bases and J by 1 base, and 13 bases separated the two germline ends. Germline CDR1 and CDR2: SNHLY and FYNNEI. CDR3 size: 15 residues.

This clone was observed a handful of times. The chain is built from TRBV2 and TRBJ1-6; D possibly corresponds to TRBD1 (6 bases). CDR1 SNHLY and CDR2 FYNNEI come from the germline V gene. The V gene lost 1 base and the J gene lost 10 bases, with 14 bases spanning the gap. The CDR3 length is 15 residues. Written as DNA, the CDR3 is TGTGCCAGCAGTGAAGACCTGGGGGCAGGATCACCCCTCCACTTT. This gives the protein CASSEDLGAGSPLHF.

The chain employs TRBV13 and TRBJ2-1, with 8 bases fitting TRBD1. The ends lost 4 bases at V and 6 bases at J; junction bases unmatched: 5. The CDR3 runs 14 residues. Germline V lookup: CDR1 PRHDT, CDR2 FYEKMQ (reference sequence). Here the CDR3 DNA reads TGTGCCAGCAGCTCCGGGACAGGTCCCAATGAGCAGTTCTTC. As protein: CASSSGTGPNEQFF.

The V and J genes are TRBV7-9 and TRBJ1-2, with a possible D match to TRBD1 (6 bases). The CDR3 is made up of 14 amino acids. Looked up from germline, CDR1 is SEHNR and CDR2 is FQNEAQ (reference sequence). V was shortened by 4 bases and J by 5 bases, with 14 bases between the two germline ends. The CDR3 spells CASSSPGAGYGYTF. CDR3 coding DNA: TGTGCCAGCAGCTCCCCAGGGGCTGGTTATGGCTACACCTTC.

This chain links TRBV2 with TRBJ2-7, with 8 bases identical to TRBD2. The J segment lost 4 bases and the V segment lost 6 bases, leaving 11 bases of the junction unmatched. CDR3 size: 15 residues. Germline V gene lookup returns CDR1 SNHLY and CDR2 FYNNEI. This CDR3 reads CASRDTGTRGYEQYF. CDR3 nucleotides: TGTGCCAGCAGAGATACCGGGACTAGGGGATACGAGCAGTACTTC. Filled out from reference TRBV2 and TRBJ2-7, the complete variable domain reads EPEVTQTPSHQVTQMGQEVILRCVPISNHLYFYWYRQILGQKVEFLVSFYNNEISEKSEIFDDQFSVERPDGSNFTLKIRSTKLEDSAMYFCASRDTGTRGYEQYFGPGTRLTVT.

V usage is TRBV2 and J usage is TRBJ1-1; unclear D gene. The CDR3 length is 14 residues. Germline V gene data show CDR1 as SNHLY and CDR2 as FYNNEI. V gave up 7 bases and J gave up 4 bases, with 16 bases separating them. CDR3 DNA: TGTGCCAGCACGGGGTTTGTCGCCGCCACTGAAGCTTTCTTT. This sequence encodes CASTGFVAATEAFF.

The rearrangement links TRBV21-1 to TRBJ2-1; the D call in the table, TRBD1, was not verified against the DNA. TRBV21-1 is a known pseudogene. This CDR3 region has 16 residues. The DNA of the CDR3 is TGTGCCAGCAGCAAACTAGGAGGGGGCGCGGGCAATGAGCAGTTCTTC. It encodes CASSKLGGGAGNEQFF.

V is TRBV19 and J is TRBJ1-2, with 7 bases lining up with TRBD1. After removal of 2 bases from V and 2 bases from J, the junction contained 11 bases not matched to a gene. Looked up from germline, CDR1 is LNHDA and CDR2 is SQIVND (reference sequence). The CDR3 spans 17 residues. Here the CDR3 DNA reads TGTGCCAGTAGTATACTCGTGTGGGACAGTGGAAACTATGGCTACACCTTC. Translation: CASSILVWDSGNYGYTF.

The rearrangement links TRBV13 to TRBJ2-7; TRBD2 matches at 7 bases. Losses at the gene ends were 5 bases for V and 2 bases for J; bases not matched to a gene: 3. Germline-derived CDR1 and CDR2 are PRHDT and FYEKMQ (reference sequence). The CDR3 consists of 13 residues. The CDR3 DNA reads TGTGCCAGCAGCCTCGGGGGGACCTACGAGCAGTACTTC. Its translation is CASSLGGTYEQYF.

This clone was counted only a few times. DNA for the CDR3: TGTGCCACGGAAGCCGGACAGCGCCAGTACTTC. It is translated as CATEAGQRQYF. The genes are TRBV15 and TRBJ2-5; TRBD1 is a possible D gene (6 bases). The CDR3 consists of 11 residues. Trimming stripped 9 bases from V and 10 bases from J, with 15 bases between. Germline V gene sequence: CDR1 LNHNV, CDR2 YYDKDF (reference sequence). The whole variable domain, filled in from reference TRBV15 and TRBJ2-5, reads DAMVIQNPRYQVTQFGKPVTLSCSQTLNHNVMYWYQQKSSQAPKLLFHYYDKDFNNEADTPDNFQSRRPNTSFCFLDIRSPGLGDTAMYLCATEAGQRQYFGPGTRLLVL.